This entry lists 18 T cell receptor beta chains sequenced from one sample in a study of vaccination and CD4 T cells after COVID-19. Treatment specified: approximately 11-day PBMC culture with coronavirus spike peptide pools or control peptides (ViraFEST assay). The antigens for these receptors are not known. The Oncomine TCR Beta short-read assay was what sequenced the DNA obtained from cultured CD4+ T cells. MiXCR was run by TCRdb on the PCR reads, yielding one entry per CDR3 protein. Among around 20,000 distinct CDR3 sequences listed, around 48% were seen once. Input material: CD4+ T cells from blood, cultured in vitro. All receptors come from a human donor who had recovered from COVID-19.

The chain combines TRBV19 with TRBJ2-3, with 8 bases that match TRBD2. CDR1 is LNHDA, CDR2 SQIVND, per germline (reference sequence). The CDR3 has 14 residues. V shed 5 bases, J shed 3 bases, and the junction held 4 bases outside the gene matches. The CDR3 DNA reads TGTGCCAGTAGTGTACTAGCGGATACAGATACGCAGTATTTT. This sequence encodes CASSVLADTDTQYF. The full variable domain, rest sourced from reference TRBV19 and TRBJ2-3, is DGGITQSPKYLFRKEGQNVTLSCEQNLNHDAMYWYRQDPGQGLRLIYYSQIVNDFQKGDIAEGYSVSREKKESFPLTVTSAQKNPTAFYLCASSVLADTDTQYFGPGTRLTVL.

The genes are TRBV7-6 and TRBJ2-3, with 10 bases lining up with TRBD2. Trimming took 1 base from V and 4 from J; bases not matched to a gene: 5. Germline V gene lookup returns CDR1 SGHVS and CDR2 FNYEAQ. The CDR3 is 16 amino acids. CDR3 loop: CASSLEAGGLSDTQYF. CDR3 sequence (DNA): TGTGCCAGCAGCTTAGAAGCGGGAGGGCTTTCAGATACGCAGTATTTT.

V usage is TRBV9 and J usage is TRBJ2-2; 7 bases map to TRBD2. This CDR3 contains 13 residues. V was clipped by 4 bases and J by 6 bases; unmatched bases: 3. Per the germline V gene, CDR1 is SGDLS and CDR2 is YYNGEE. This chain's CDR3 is CASSPLAAGELFF. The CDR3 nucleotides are TGTGCCAGCAGCCCTCTAGCGGCCGGGGAGCTGTTTTTT.

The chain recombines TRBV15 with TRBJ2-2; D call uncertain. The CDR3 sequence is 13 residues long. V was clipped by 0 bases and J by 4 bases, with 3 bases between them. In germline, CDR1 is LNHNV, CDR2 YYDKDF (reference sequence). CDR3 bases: TGTGCCACCAGCAGAGATGTCACCGGGGAGCTGTTTTTT. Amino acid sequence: CATSRDVTGELFF.

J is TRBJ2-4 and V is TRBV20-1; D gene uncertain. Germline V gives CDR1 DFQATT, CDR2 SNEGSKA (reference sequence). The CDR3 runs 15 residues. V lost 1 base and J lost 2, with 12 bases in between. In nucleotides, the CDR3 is TGCAGTGCTAGAGTTGGGCGGCTCTCCAAAAACATTCAGTACTTC. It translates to CSARVGRLSKNIQYF.

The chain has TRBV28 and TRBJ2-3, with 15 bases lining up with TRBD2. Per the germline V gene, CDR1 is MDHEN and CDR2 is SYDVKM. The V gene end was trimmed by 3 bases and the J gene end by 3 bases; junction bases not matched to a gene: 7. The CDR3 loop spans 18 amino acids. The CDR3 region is CASSFRGTSGRKTDTQYF. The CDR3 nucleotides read TGTGCCAGCAGTTTCCGGGGGACTAGCGGGAGGAAGACAGATACGCAGTATTTT.

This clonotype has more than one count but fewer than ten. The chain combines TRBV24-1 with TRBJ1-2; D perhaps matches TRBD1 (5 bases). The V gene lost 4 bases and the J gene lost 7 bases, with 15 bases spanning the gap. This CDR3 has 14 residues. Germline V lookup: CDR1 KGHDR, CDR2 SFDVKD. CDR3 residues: CATSDPGPRGGYTF. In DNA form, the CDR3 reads TGTGCCACCAGTGACCCGGGACCGAGGGGTGGCTACACCTTC.

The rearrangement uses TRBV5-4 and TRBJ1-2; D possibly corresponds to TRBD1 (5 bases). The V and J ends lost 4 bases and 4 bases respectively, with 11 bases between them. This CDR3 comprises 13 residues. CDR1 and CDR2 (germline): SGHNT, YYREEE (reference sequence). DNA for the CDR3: TGTGCCAGCAGCCTAGACAGTCTCTATGGCTACACCTTC. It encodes CASSLDSLYGYTF.

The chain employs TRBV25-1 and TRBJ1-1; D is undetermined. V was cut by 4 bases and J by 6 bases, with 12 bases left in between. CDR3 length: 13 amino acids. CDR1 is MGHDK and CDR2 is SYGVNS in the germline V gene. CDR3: CASSAPQGSEAFF. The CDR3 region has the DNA TGTGCCAGCAGTGCCCCTCAAGGTTCTGAAGCTTTCTTT.

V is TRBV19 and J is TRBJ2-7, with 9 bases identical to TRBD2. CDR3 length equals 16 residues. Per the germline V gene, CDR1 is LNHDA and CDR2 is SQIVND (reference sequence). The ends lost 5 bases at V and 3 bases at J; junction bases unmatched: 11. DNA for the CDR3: TGTGCCAGTAGTGCCAGGGGGAGCGGGGGGAGCTACGAGCAGTACTTC. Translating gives CASSARGSGGSYEQYF.

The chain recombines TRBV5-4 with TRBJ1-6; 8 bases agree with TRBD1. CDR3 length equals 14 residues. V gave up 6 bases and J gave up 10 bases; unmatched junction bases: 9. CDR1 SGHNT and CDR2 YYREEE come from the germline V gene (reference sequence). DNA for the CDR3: TGTGCCAGCACCCAGGACAGGGTGGGATCACCCCTCCACTTT. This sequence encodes CASTQDRVGSPLHF.

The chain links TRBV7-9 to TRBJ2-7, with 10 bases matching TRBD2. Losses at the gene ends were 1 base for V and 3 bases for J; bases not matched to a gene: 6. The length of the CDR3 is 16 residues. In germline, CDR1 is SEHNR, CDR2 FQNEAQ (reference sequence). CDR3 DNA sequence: TGTGCCAGCAGCTTAGGGCGTCTAGCGGGAGACTACGAGCAGTACTTC. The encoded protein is CASSLGRLAGDYEQYF.

The CDR3 is CASTITGTGTNSPLHF. Here the CDR3 DNA reads TGTGCCAGTACCATCACCGGGACAGGGACCAATTCACCCCTCCACTTT. V and J are TRBV19 and TRBJ1-6, with 9 bases that match TRBD1. The germline V gene encodes CDR1 LNHDA and CDR2 SQIVND (reference sequence). Trimming removed 7 bases from V and 7 bases from J; junction bases left unmatched: 11. There are 16 residues in the CDR3.

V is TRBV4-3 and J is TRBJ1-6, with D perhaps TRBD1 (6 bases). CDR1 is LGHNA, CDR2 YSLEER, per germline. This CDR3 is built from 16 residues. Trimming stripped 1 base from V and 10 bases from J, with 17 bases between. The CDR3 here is CASSQVGTGKRSPLHF. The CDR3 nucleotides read TGCGCCAGCAGCCAAGTCGGTACAGGGAAGAGATCACCCCTCCACTTT.

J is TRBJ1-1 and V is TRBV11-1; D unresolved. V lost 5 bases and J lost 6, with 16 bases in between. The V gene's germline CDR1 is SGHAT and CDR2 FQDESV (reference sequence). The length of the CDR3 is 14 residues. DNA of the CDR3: TGTGCCAGCAGCCCCTGGCGGGAGTGGGCTGAAGCTTTCTTT. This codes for CASSPWREWAEAFF.

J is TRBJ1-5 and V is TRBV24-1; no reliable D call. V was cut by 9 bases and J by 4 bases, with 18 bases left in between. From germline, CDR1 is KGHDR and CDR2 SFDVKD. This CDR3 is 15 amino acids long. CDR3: CATGGIGLGNQPQHF. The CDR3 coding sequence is TGTGCCACCGGAGGGATCGGGTTAGGAAATCAGCCCCAGCATTTT.

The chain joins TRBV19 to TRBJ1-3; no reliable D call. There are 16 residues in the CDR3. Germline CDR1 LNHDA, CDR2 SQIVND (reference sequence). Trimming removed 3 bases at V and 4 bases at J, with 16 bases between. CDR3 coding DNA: TGTGCCAGTAGTATTGTGTTCGGAGAACCCGGAAACACCATATATTTT. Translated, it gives CASSIVFGEPGNTIYF.

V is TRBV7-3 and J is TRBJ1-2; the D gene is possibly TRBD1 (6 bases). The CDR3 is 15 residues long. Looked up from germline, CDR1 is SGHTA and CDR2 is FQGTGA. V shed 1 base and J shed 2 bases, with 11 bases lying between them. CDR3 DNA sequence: TGTGCCAGCAGCTTAATATACAGGGTGAACTATGGCTACACCTTC. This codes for CASSLIYRVNYGYTF.